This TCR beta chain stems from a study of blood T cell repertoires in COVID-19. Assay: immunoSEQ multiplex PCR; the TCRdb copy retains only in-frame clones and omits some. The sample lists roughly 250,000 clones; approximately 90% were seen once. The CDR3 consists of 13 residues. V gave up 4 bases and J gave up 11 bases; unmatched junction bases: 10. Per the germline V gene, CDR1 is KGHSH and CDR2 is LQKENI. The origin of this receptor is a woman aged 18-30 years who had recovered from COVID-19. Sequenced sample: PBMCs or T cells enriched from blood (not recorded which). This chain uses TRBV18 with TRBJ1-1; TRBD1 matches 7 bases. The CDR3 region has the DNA TGTGCCAGCTCACTGAAACAGGGGCTCGAGGCTTTCTTT. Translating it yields CASSLKQGLEAFF.